Shown below are 10 T cell receptor beta chains from a single sample sequenced in a study of T cells after posttransplantation cyclophosphamide. TCRdb's copy holds only in-frame clones and misses some; the assay was immunoSEQ multiplex PCR. The sample lists 3,400 or so clones; roughly 95% were seen once. The material sequenced was naive CD8+ T cells sorted from PBMCs. These receptors originate from a woman in her fifties or sixties in good health and a related stem cell transplant donor.

The gene calls are TRBV28 and TRBJ2-7; a possible D gene is TRBD1 (6 bases). The CDR3 spans 16 residues. V lost 1 base, J lost 0 bases, and 13 bases lay in between. Looked up from germline, CDR1 is MDHEN and CDR2 is SYDVKM. CDR3 in amino acids: CASSLYQGIGSYEQYF. DNA of the CDR3: TGTGCCAGCAGTTTATACCAGGGGATTGGCTCCTACGAGCAGTACTTC.

The chain recombines TRBV7-9 with TRBJ1-5; no definite D call. Germline CDR1 SEHNR, CDR2 FQNEAQ (reference sequence). The CDR3 extends over 14 amino acids. V was pared by 3 bases and J by 3 bases, with 9 bases between. CDR3 loop: CASSFSAYNQPQHF. CDR3 DNA sequence: TGTGCCAGCAGCTTTAGCGCATACAATCAGCCCCAGCATTTT.

The chain carries TRBV15 and TRBJ2-7, with 8 nucleotides matching TRBD2. Trimming took 2 bases from V and 3 from J; bases not matched to a gene: 9. CDR1 is LNHNV, CDR2 YYDKDF, per germline (reference sequence). This CDR3 region has 16 residues. CDR3 DNA: TGTGCCACCAGCAGACCTAGGGCTAGCGGGTACTACGAGCAGTACTTC. Amino acid sequence: CATSRPRASGYYEQYF. The complete variable domain, with remaining parts taken from reference TRBV15 and TRBJ2-7, reads DAMVIQNPRYQVTQFGKPVTLSCSQTLNHNVMYWYQQKSSQAPKLLFHYYDKDFNNEADTPDNFQSRRPNTSFCFLDIRSPGLGDTAMYLCATSRPRASGYYEQYFGPGTRLTVT.

The chain's CDR3 is CASSGTGAMNTEAFF. The CDR3 DNA follows: TGTGCCAGCAGTGGCACAGGTGCTATGAACACTGAAGCTTTCTTT. V and J are TRBV2 and TRBJ1-1; D possibly corresponds to TRBD1 (5 bases). Trimming took off 4 bases at V and 0 bases at J, with 12 bases between the two ends. Germline-derived CDR1 and CDR2 are SNHLY and FYNNEI. The CDR3 loop spans 15 amino acids.

The chain uses TRBV9 and TRBJ2-1; 13 bases are shared with TRBD2. The CDR3 consists of 16 residues. The V gene's germline CDR1 is SGDLS and CDR2 YYNGEE. After removal of 2 bases from V and 7 bases from J, the junction contained 6 bases not matched to a gene. CDR3 sequence (DNA): TGTGCCAGCAGCGTGTCCGGGACTAGCGGGATTAATGAGCAGTTCTTC. Translated: CASSVSGTSGINEQFF. Combining the CDR3 with reference TRBV9 and TRBJ2-1 gives the whole variable domain DSGVTQTPKHLITATGQRVTLRCSPRSGDLSVYWYQQSLDQGLQFLIQYYNGEERAKGNILERFSAQQFPDLHSELNLSSLELGDSALYFCASSVSGTSGINEQFFGPGTRLTVL.

V gene TRBV27 combines with J gene TRBJ1-5, with 8 bases fitting TRBD1. The CDR3 has 15 residues. Trimming removed 2 bases from V and 4 bases from J; junction bases left unmatched: 4. Germline CDR1 reads MNHEY; CDR2 reads SMNVEV (reference sequence). The CDR3 sequence: CASSLGQGGNQPQHF. In DNA, the CDR3 is TGTGCCAGCAGTTTAGGACAGGGCGGAAATCAGCCCCAGCATTTT.

V is TRBV2 and J is TRBJ2-5; D call uncertain. The CDR3 is 13 amino acids. Trimming left V 2 bases short and J 3 bases short, with 7 bases between. CDR1 and CDR2 from the germline V gene are SNHLY and FYNNEI. The CDR3 bases are TGTGCCAGCAGTGAAATTGGAGAAGAGACCCAGTACTTC. Translation: CASSEIGEETQYF.

This chain joins TRBV19 and TRBJ2-3; TRBD1 matches at 7 bases. Trimming removed 6 bases from V and 2 bases from J; junction bases left unmatched: 8. The germline gives CDR1 LNHDA, CDR2 SQIVND (reference sequence). The length of the CDR3 is 15 residues. The CDR3 nucleotides are TGTGCCAGTAGAAATTGGGACAGCTCCACAGATACGCAGTATTTT. This encodes CASRNWDSSTDTQYF.

This chain uses TRBV27 with TRBJ2-1, with 7 positions matching TRBD2. Trimming cost V 8 bases and J 7 bases; bases outside gene matches: 14. The CDR3 extends over 15 amino acids. Germline V lookup: CDR1 MNHEY, CDR2 SMNVEV (reference sequence). The CDR3, as DNA: TGTGCCAGCGGTACACAGCGGGACCTTTTGAATGAGCAGTTCTTC. Its translation: CASGTQRDLLNEQFF.

The chain uses TRBV27 and TRBJ2-2; D unresolved. There are 13 residues in the CDR3. With 5 bases removed from V and 1 base from J, the gap between germline ends came to 5 bases. Germline-derived CDR1 and CDR2 are MNHEY and SMNVEV (reference sequence). CDR3 amino acids: CASSPQNTGELFF. CDR3 nucleotide sequence: TGTGCCAGCAGTCCACAGAACACCGGGGAGCTGTTTTTT.